These T cell receptor beta chains were read from a single sample in a study of early T cells in non-severe SARS-CoV-2 infection. From the 5' RACE reads, TCRdb called clonotypes with MiXCR, one entry per CDR3 protein. The table shows about 47,000 distinct CDR3 sequences, with approximately 9% occurring only once. Material: whole blood, obtained at baseline. These receptors all come from an adult who was a healthcare worker with PCR-confirmed SARS-CoV-2 infection or an uninfected control (not recorded which). Each CDR3 is given with its conserved first and last residue. A D gene is named only where the DNA matches it firmly. Clone size, where shown, is once, few, many, or a class for clones that have expanded.

J: TRBJ2-2; V: TRBV27; D: .; size: many; DNA: TGTGCCAGCAGTTTCTGGCACACCGGGGAGCTGTTTTTT; CDR3: CASSFWHTGELFF
J: TRBJ2-3; V: TRBV28; D: .; size: medium-sized; DNA: TGTGCCAGCAGTTATCCAGGGACGCAGTATTTT; CDR3: CASSYPGTQYF
J: TRBJ2-5; V: TRBV2; D: .; size: .; DNA: TGTGCCAGCACCCGAGTAACCCACGCGGAGACCCAGTACTTC; CDR3: CASTRVTHAETQYF
J: TRBJ1-5; V: TRBV6-5; D: .; size: few; DNA: TGTGCCAGCAGTTACTCGCCGGGCTCAAATCAGCCCCAGCATTTT; CDR3: CASSYSPGSNQPQHF
J: TRBJ2-3; V: TRBV7-6; D: TRBD2; size: few; DNA: TGTGCCAGCAGTTCAGCTAGCGGGAGGGCAGATACGCAGTATTTT; CDR3: CASSSASGRADTQYF
J: TRBJ1-1; V: TRBV12-3/TRBV12-4; D: .; size: many; DNA: TGTGCCAGCAGTCCCCGAGGTAGGGCAGGGGTGAACACTGAAGCTTTCTTT; CDR3: CASSPRGRAGVNTEAFF
J: TRBJ1-4; V: TRBV19; D: TRBD1; size: few; DNA: TGTGCCAGTATCCCGACAGGGACTAATGAAAAACTGTTTTTT; CDR3: CASIPTGTNEKLFF
J: TRBJ2-1; V: TRBV7-9; D: .; size: .; DNA: TGTGCCACCGTGGCCTCGCAATACAATGAGCAGTTCTTC; CDR3: CATVASQYNEQFF
J: TRBJ2-7; V: TRBV20-1; D: TRBD1; size: few; DNA: TGCAGTGCTTCAAGTAGGACAGGGGGCGGTCGGGAGCAGTACTTC; CDR3: CSASSRTGGGREQYF
J: TRBJ2-3; V: TRBV6-1; D: .; size: few; DNA: TGTGCCAGCAGTGAAGAAGGACGGGGGACGCAGTATTTT; CDR3: CASSEEGRGTQYF
J: TRBJ2-3; V: TRBV18; D: .; size: many; DNA: TGTGCCAGCTTACTGACAGGATTAAGCACAGATACGCAGTATTTT; CDR3: CASLLTGLSTDTQYF
J: TRBJ2-1; V: TRBV2; D: TRBD2; size: few; DNA: TGTGCCAGCAGTCGGGCGGGGGCCTACAATGAGCAGTTCTTC; CDR3: CASSRAGAYNEQFF
J: TRBJ2-3; V: TRBV4-3; D: .; size: many; DNA: TGCGCCAGCAGCCAAGATACACAGGGCGGCACAGATACGCAGTATTTT; CDR3: CASSQDTQGGTDTQYF
J: TRBJ2-1; V: TRBV19; D: .; size: .; DNA: TGTGCCAGTAGTATACAAAAGATTGGAGCGGCTAGTAGACGCAATGAGCAGTTCTTC; CDR3: CASSIQKIGAASRRNEQFF
J: TRBJ2-7; V: TRBV4-2; D: .; size: .; DNA: TGTGCCAGCAGCCAAGATTGGGGGAAAGGCGAGCAGTACTTC; CDR3: CASSQDWGKGEQYF
J: TRBJ2-1; V: TRBV18; D: .; size: few; DNA: TGTGCCAGCTCACCAGGGACTTCTAATGAGCAGTTCTTC; CDR3: CASSPGTSNEQFF
J: TRBJ2-3; V: TRBV5-1; D: .; size: few; DNA: TGCGCCAGCAGCTTGGAGTACTCCGATACGCAGTATTTT; CDR3: CASSLEYSDTQYF
J: TRBJ2-3; V: TRBV15; D: .; size: few; DNA: TGTGCCACCAGCAGAGATGTAGTACCCACAGATACGCAGTATTTT; CDR3: CATSRDVVPTDTQYF
J: TRBJ2-3; V: TRBV7-8; D: .; size: few; DNA: TGTGCCAGCAGCTTAGAGGGGATACTTGTGGATACGCAGTATTTT; CDR3: CASSLEGILVDTQYF
J: TRBJ2-7; V: TRBV6-5; D: TRBD2; size: .; DNA: TGTGCCAGCAGTAAGGGACTAGCGGGACTCTACGAGCAGTACTTC; CDR3: CASSKGLAGLYEQYF
J: TRBJ2-3; V: TRBV29-1; D: .; size: many; DNA: TGCAGCGCAGCAAGAAGGGAGAGGACAGATACGCAGTATTTT; CDR3: CSAARRERTDTQYF
J: TRBJ1-4; V: TRBV20-1; D: TRBD1; size: many; DNA: TGCAGTCCGAGGGGACAGGGGAAAGGTGAAAAACTGTTTTTT; CDR3: CSPRGQGKGEKLFF
J: TRBJ2-1; V: TRBV2; D: TRBD2; size: .; DNA: TGTGCCAGCAGTGAATCGGCCCTAGCGGACAATGAGCAGTTCTTC; CDR3: CASSESALADNEQFF
J: TRBJ1-1; V: TRBV6-1; D: .; size: few; DNA: TGTGCCAGCAGTGATCGTGGACCTGAAGCTTTCTTT; CDR3: CASSDRGPEAFF
J: TRBJ1-1; V: TRBV5-4; D: TRBD1; size: many; DNA: TGTGCCAGCAGCTTGGAGGGACAGGGTATGAACACTGAAGCTTTCTTT; CDR3: CASSLEGQGMNTEAFF
J: TRBJ2-5; V: TRBV7-2; D: .; size: many; DNA: TGTGCCAGCAGCTTACGGATACAAGAGACCCAGTACTTC; CDR3: CASSLRIQETQYF
J: TRBJ2-2; V: TRBV20-1; D: .; size: few; DNA: TGCAGTGCTAGCGATAGGGGCGGGGAGCTGTTTTTT; CDR3: CSASDRGGELFF
J: TRBJ2-7; V: TRBV7-6; D: TRBD1; size: .; DNA: TGTGCCAGCAGCAAGACAGGGGACTTCTACGAGCAGTACTTC; CDR3: CASSKTGDFYEQYF
J: TRBJ2-1; V: TRBV6-2/TRBV6-3; D: .; size: many; DNA: TGTGCCAGCAGTTACGTAAGCGGAGAGCTCTACAATGAGCAGTTCTTC; CDR3: CASSYVSGELYNEQFF
J: TRBJ2-7; V: TRBV7-2; D: TRBD1; size: .; DNA: TGTGCCAGCAGCGGGCAGGGGGCAGTGGACGAGCAGTACTTC; CDR3: CASSGQGAVDEQYF
J: TRBJ2-2; V: TRBV5-1; D: TRBD2; size: .; DNA: TGCGCCAGCAGCTTGGCCGGGACTAGCGGGGAGCTGTTTTTT; CDR3: CASSLAGTSGELFF
J: TRBJ1-1; V: TRBV27; D: .; size: .; DNA: TGTGCCAGCAGTTTACATGGACCGGGGGTAGCTGAAGCTTTCTTT; CDR3: CASSLHGPGVAEAFF
J: TRBJ2-2; V: TRBV7-2; D: .; size: .; DNA: TGTGCCAGCAGCCCGCCTCGGTCTAGGTCCGGGGAGCTGTTTTTT; CDR3: CASSPPRSRSGELFF
J: TRBJ2-2; V: TRBV4-2; D: TRBD2; size: .; DNA: TGTGCCAGCAGCCACGGGGGAGCGGGAGATACCGGGGAGCTGTTTTTT; CDR3: CASSHGGAGDTGELFF
J: TRBJ2-5; V: TRBV19; D: .; size: many; DNA: TGTGCCAGTAGTACGGGATTCCAAGAGACCCAGTACTTC; CDR3: CASSTGFQETQYF
J: TRBJ1-5; V: TRBV19; D: TRBD1; size: many; DNA: TGTGCCAGTAGTATCGCTGACAGGGAGGATCAGCCCCAGCATTTT; CDR3: CASSIADREDQPQHF
J: TRBJ1-2; V: TRBV14; D: .; size: once; DNA: TGTGCCAGCAGACCTACAGGGATAGAATATGGCTACACCTTC; CDR3: CASRPTGIEYGYTF
J: TRBJ1-1; V: TRBV28; D: TRBD1; size: many; DNA: TGTGCCAGCAGCCCTTACGGGACAGTTGAAGCTTTCTTT; CDR3: CASSPYGTVEAFF
J: TRBJ1-6; V: TRBV20-1; D: .; size: few; DNA: TGCAGTGCTAGAGGGGGGAGGAGCACCTATAATTCACCCCTCCACTTT; CDR3: CSARGGRSTYNSPLHF
J: TRBJ2-5; V: TRBV9; D: .; size: once; DNA: TGTGCCAGCAGCGTGGGATTTGCGGGCGGCGGGGAAGAGACCCAGTACTTC; CDR3: CASSVGFAGGGEETQYF
J: TRBJ1-1; V: TRBV20-1; D: .; size: .; DNA: TGCAGTGCTAGAGATAGACGGAAAGCGTACACTGAAGCTTTCTTT; CDR3: CSARDRRKAYTEAFF
J: TRBJ2-2; V: TRBV11-3; D: TRBD1; size: .; DNA: TGTGCCAACAGTCGGGACAGGGCAACCGGGGAGCTGTTTTTT; CDR3: CANSRDRATGELFF
J: TRBJ2-5; V: TRBV11-2; D: TRBD1; size: few; DNA: TGTGCCAGCAGCCATTACAGGGGGAGACAAGAGACCCAGTACTTC; CDR3: CASSHYRGRQETQYF
J: TRBJ2-5; V: TRBV6-5; D: .; size: .; DNA: TGTGCCAGCAGTTACGGCTCGTCCGGAGCGGGCGGACAAGAGACCCAGTACTTC; CDR3: CASSYGSSGAGGQETQYF
J: TRBJ1-1; V: TRBV7-4; D: .; size: many; DNA: TGTGCCAGCAGCTTAATCCACAGGGTAATTGAAGCTTTCTTT; CDR3: CASSLIHRVIEAFF
J: TRBJ1-3; V: TRBV9; D: .; size: .; DNA: TGTGCCAGCAGCGGAGGGGTGAGCTCTGAAAACACCATATATTTT; CDR3: CASSGGVSSENTIYF
J: TRBJ1-1; V: TRBV7-2; D: TRBD1; size: .; DNA: TGTGCCAGCAGCTTCACAGGGGGCGCACACACTGAAGCTTTCTTT; CDR3: CASSFTGGAHTEAFF
J: TRBJ1-1; V: TRBV29-1; D: .; size: .; DNA: TGCAGCGTTGAAGGTAATTCAGGGGTGATGAACACTGAAGCTTTCTTT; CDR3: CSVEGNSGVMNTEAFF
J: TRBJ2-1; V: TRBV6-6; D: TRBD2; size: few; DNA: TGTGCCAGCAGGCGGATACTAGCGGCAACCTACAATGAGCAGTTCTTC; CDR3: CASRRILAATYNEQFF